Shown below are 17 T cell receptor beta chains from a single sample sequenced in a study of OX40 agonist ivuxolimab in advanced cancers. This table comes from immunoSEQ multiplex PCR, and its TCRdb copy is limited to in-frame clones, with some not included. The sample has tens of thousands of clones, roughly 82% seen once. The source material was CD4+ or CD8+ T cells sorted from blood, sampled in a trial of the OX40 agonist ivuxolimab. All receptors come from an adult with an advanced solid tumor such as melanoma, head and neck, liver or kidney cancer.

The chain couples TRBV13 to TRBJ2-3; either TRBD1 or TRBD2 may supply D (5 bases each). Germline CDR1 is PRHDT and CDR2 is FYEKMQ (reference sequence). The CDR3 length is 16 residues. The V end lost 6 bases, the J end lost 0 bases, and 16 bases lay between the germline ends. CDR3 DNA: TGTGCCAGCAGGTACGGGGCTTCATATAGCACAGATACGCAGTATTTT. This encodes CASRYGASYSTDTQYF.

Written as DNA, the CDR3 is TGTGCCAGCAGCGACGGCCGCGAGCGGTCCTACGAGCAGTACTTC. This gives the protein CASSDGRERSYEQYF. J is TRBJ2-7 and V is TRBV9, with D possibly being TRBD2 (5 bases). The V gene's germline CDR1 is SGDLS and CDR2 YYNGEE. The V gene lost 3 bases and the J gene lost 1 base, with 14 bases spanning the gap. The CDR3 sequence is 15 residues long.

V gene TRBV11-2 combines with J gene TRBJ1-6, with a weak D call TRBD1 (6 bases). Deletions cut 5 bases from V and 6 bases from J, with 14 bases between. In germline, CDR1 is SGHAT, CDR2 FQNNGV. This CDR3 has 15 residues. The CDR3 protein is CASSPILQGNSPLHF. CDR3 DNA: TGTGCCAGCAGCCCCATCTTACAGGGTAATTCACCCCTCCACTTT. Together with reference TRBV11-2 and TRBJ1-6, the CDR3 gives the full variable domain: EAGVAQSPRYKIIEKRQSVAFWCNPISGHATLYWYQQILGQGPKLLIQFQNNGVVDDSQLPKDRFSAERLKGVDSTLKIQPAKLEDSAVYLCASSPILQGNSPLHFGNGTRLTVT.

This rearrangement joins TRBV4-3 to TRBJ2-7; D perhaps matches TRBD1 (7 bases). The CDR3 spans 14 residues. Germline V gene data show CDR1 as LGHNA and CDR2 as YSLEER. V lost 2 bases to trimming and J lost 7 bases, with 15 bases between them. The DNA for the CDR3 is TGCGCCAGCAGCCAAACTCAGGGGGAGGAAGAGCAGTACTTC. It specifies CASSQTQGEEEQYF.

The J gene is TRBJ2-5, the V gene TRBV7-9, with 11 positions matching TRBD2. Trimming cost V 1 base and J 4 bases; bases outside gene matches: 5. The germline V gene has CDR1 SEHNR and CDR2 FQNEAQ (reference sequence). This CDR3 is built from 16 residues. CDR3 sequence reads: CASSLVIGLAGETQYF. DNA of the CDR3: TGTGCCAGCAGCTTAGTGATTGGACTAGCGGGAGAGACCCAGTACTTC.

V usage is TRBV5-1 and J usage is TRBJ1-2; 8 bases agree with TRBD1. This CDR3 is 14 amino acids long. The V gene's germline CDR1 is SGHRS and CDR2 YFSETQ. With 1 base clipped from V and 9 bases from J, the junction kept 8 bases outside the gene matches. As DNA, the CDR3 is TGCGCCAGCAGCTTGATGACAGGGGCGGAGAGCTACACCTTC. It codes for CASSLMTGAESYTF.

This chain joins TRBV2 and TRBJ1-2; 8 bases line up with TRBD1. The CDR3 consists of 13 residues. The junction had 8 bases not matched to a gene; V was cut back by 6 bases and J by 8 bases. Looked up from germline, CDR1 is SNHLY and CDR2 is FYNNEI. CDR3 in amino acids: CASSLQGGGGYTF. Written as DNA, the CDR3 is TGTGCCAGCAGCCTACAGGGGGGCGGGGGCTACACCTTC.

The gene calls are TRBV4-2 and TRBJ2-1; D ambiguous. This CDR3 region has 12 residues. With 0 bases removed from V and 15 bases from J, the gap between germline ends came to 12 bases. The germline V gene has CDR1 LGHNA and CDR2 YNFKEQ. The CDR3 spells CASSQEDLPAFF. DNA for the CDR3: TGTGCCAGCAGCCAAGAGGACCTTCCGGCGTTCTTC.

The chain combines TRBV28 with TRBJ1-6; tentative D call: TRBD1 (5 bases). Per the germline V gene, CDR1 is MDHEN and CDR2 is SYDVKM. With 2 bases removed from V and 3 bases from J, the gap between germline ends came to 8 bases. The CDR3 is 15 amino acids. CDR3 region: CASSLPDSYNSPLHF. The CDR3 bases are TGTGCCAGCAGTTTACCTGACAGCTATAATTCACCCCTCCACTTT.

The rearrangement joins TRBV9 to TRBJ1-4; a weak D match, TRBD1 (5 bases). This CDR3 comprises 15 residues. Germline V gene sequence: CDR1 SGDLS, CDR2 YYNGEE. The V and J ends lost 3 bases and 0 bases respectively, with 9 bases between them. The CDR3 sequence is CASSGGGATNEKLFF. In nucleotides, the CDR3 is TGTGCCAGCAGCGGTGGGGGAGCAACTAATGAAAAACTGTTTTTT.

The chain uses TRBV29-1 and TRBJ1-4, with a tentative D call TRBD1 (6 bases). V was shortened by 4 bases and J by 0 bases, with 15 bases between the two germline ends. The CDR3 runs to 16 residues. Germline CDR1 SQVTM, CDR2 ANQGSEA. CDR3 nucleotides: TGCAGCGTTGTAGGGGGAACAGGTGCAACTAATGAAAAACTGTTTTTT. It encodes CSVVGGTGATNEKLFF.

This chain joins TRBV29-1 and TRBJ2-3, with 8 bases fitting TRBD1. Germline lookup yields CDR1 SQVTM and CDR2 ANQGSEA. The junction had 2 bases not matched to a gene; V was cut back by 0 bases and J by 0 bases. This CDR3 is 15 amino acids long. The CDR3 coding sequence is TGCAGCGTTGAAGACTGGACAGGGAGCACAGATACGCAGTATTTT. Amino acids: CSVEDWTGSTDTQYF.

The chain joins TRBV9 to TRBJ2-3; 9 nucleotides agree with TRBD1. J lost 6 bases, V lost 4 bases, and 6 bases had no gene match. The CDR3 runs 14 residues. Per germline, CDR1 SGDLS and CDR2 YYNGEE. The DNA of the CDR3 is TGTGCCAGCAGCCCCGGCGACAGGGGGGATACGCAGTATTTT. Its protein product is CASSPGDRGDTQYF.

This sequence joins TRBV4-3 and TRBJ1-5; weak D call: TRBD1 (6 bases). Per the germline V gene, CDR1 is LGHNA and CDR2 is YSLEER. V was clipped by 0 bases and J by 6 bases, with 15 bases between them. The CDR3 totals 16 residues. CDR3 sequence: CASSQDLSGDGQPQHF. In nucleotides, the CDR3 is TGCGCCAGCAGCCAAGATCTTTCAGGGGACGGTCAGCCCCAGCATTTT.

V is TRBV6-1 and J is TRBJ2-2; D is unresolved. Germline CDR1 reads MNHNS; CDR2 reads SASEGT. The CDR3 extends over 12 amino acids. Deletions cut 6 bases from V and 2 bases from J, with 4 bases between. Here the CDR3 reads CASSSNTGELFF. The CDR3, as DNA: TGTGCCAGCAGCTCTAACACCGGGGAGCTGTTTTTT.

The sample holds a few counts of this clone. The V call is TRBV27, the J call TRBJ2-2, with 10 bases matching TRBD1. Trimming at V came to 6 bases and at J to 5 bases, leaving 6 bases not matched to a gene. Germline V lookup: CDR1 MNHEY, CDR2 SMNVEV (reference sequence). This CDR3 has 15 amino acids. The CDR3 coding sequence is TGTGCCAGCAGAGCCGGGACAGGGGAAACCGGGGAGCTGTTTTTT. Translating gives CASRAGTGETGELFF.

The chain has TRBV10-2 and TRBJ2-7, with D tentatively TRBD2 (6 bases). The CDR3 spans 14 residues. Trimming left V 0 bases short and J 7 bases short, with 13 bases between. The V gene's germline CDR1 is WSHSY and CDR2 SAAADI. The CDR3 DNA reads TGCGCCAGCAGTGAGTCGAGCGGGCTGTGGGAGCAGTACTTC. Translated: CASSESSGLWEQYF.